This is a list of T cell receptor beta chains from one sample in a study of PD-L1 blockade in urothelial cancer. Data came from immunoSEQ multiplex PCR; TCRdb stores just in-frame clones and leaves some out. The repertoire holds roughly 100,000 clones, with under 85% as singletons. The specimen was PBMCs, collected around atezolizumab (anti-PD-L1) treatment. The receptors come from a man in his forties or fifties with urothelial cancer. The CDR3 runs from the conserved cysteine through the conserved F or W. A D gene is named only where the DNA matches it firmly. Size is omitted from some rows. Given values are once, few, many or a class for expanded clones.

-	-	TRBV19	TRBJ1-1	CASRKSSGGVTEAFF	TGTGCCAGTCGTAAGTCGTCCGGAGGAGTGACTGAAGCTTTCTTT
-	-	TRBV18	TRBJ2-7	CASSRTGGNEQYF	TGTGCCAGCTCACGGACCGGGGGAAATGAGCAGTACTTC
-	-	TRBV11-2	TRBJ2-1	CASSPRVAVQNEQFF	TGTGCCAGCAGCCCCAGGGTAGCGGTACAAAATGAGCAGTTCTTC
once	TRBD2	TRBV6-1	TRBJ2-1	CASSARGAGGLFNEQFF	TGTGCCAGCAGTGCTCGGGGGGCGGGAGGGCTATTCAATGAGCAGTTCTTC
-	-	TRBV6-5	TRBJ2-3	CASSFGNTQYF	TGTGCCAGCAGTTTCGGGAATACGCAGTATTTT
-	TRBD2	TRBV2	TRBJ2-4	CASSWTSGLAKNIQYF	TGTGCCAGCAGTTGGACTAGCGGGTTAGCCAAAAACATTCAGTACTTC
-	TRBD2	TRBV27	TRBJ2-5	CASSLYSGLAGVRQETQYF	TGTGCCAGCAGTTTATACTCGGGACTAGCGGGAGTCCGCCAGGAGACCCAGTACTTC
-	-	TRBV27	TRBJ1-5	CASSFSGPQPQHF	TGTGCCAGCAGTTTTTCAGGGCCCCAGCCCCAGCATTTT
-	-	TRBV5-6	TRBJ2-2	CASSLSGEYTGELFF	TGTGCCAGCAGCTTGTCGGGGGAGTACACCGGGGAGCTGTTTTTT
once	TRBD1	TRBV6-5	TRBJ1-4	CASSPTGGDEKLFF	TGTGCCAGCAGCCCCACAGGGGGGGATGAAAAACTGTTTTTT
-	TRBD1	TRBV27	TRBJ2-3	CASSRDRDRVTDTQYF	TGTGCCAGCAGTAGGGACCGGGACAGGGTTACGGATACGCAGTATTTT
-	-	TRBV30	TRBJ2-1	CAWTRGSEQFF	TGTGCCTGGACCCGGGGGAGTGAGCAGTTCTTC
-	-	TRBV19	TRBJ2-1	CASSIEARGWNEQFF	TGTGCCAGTAGTATCGAGGCCCGGGGTTGGAATGAGCAGTTCTTC
-	-	TRBV28	TRBJ1-2	CASSLPLTGGYTF	TGTGCCAGCAGTTTACCCTTGACAGGCGGCTACACCTTC
-	TRBD2	TRBV5-1	TRBJ2-2	CASSPRGAPLDAGELFF	TGCGCCAGCAGCCCGCGGGGGGCCCCGTTAGATGCCGGGGAGCTGTTTTTT
-	-	TRBV4-2	TRBJ1-1	CASSYKVSGNTEAFF	TGTGCCAGCAGCTACAAGGTCTCGGGGAACACTGAAGCTTTCTTT
-	-	TRBV5-1	TRBJ2-6	CASSLYNSGANVLTF	TGCGCCAGCAGCCTTTATAACTCTGGGGCCAACGTCCTGACTTTC
-	-	TRBV28	TRBJ1-4	CASRSPRDSRDEKLFF	TGTGCCAGCAGATCCCCCCGGGATAGTCGTGATGAAAAACTGTTTTTT
few	-	TRBV14	TRBJ2-5	CASSQGSRSQETQYF	TGTGCCAGCAGCCAAGGCTCGCGGTCCCAAGAGACCCAGTACTTC
-	TRBD1	TRBV28	TRBJ1-2	CASSPSGNMGTGRWYGYTF	TGTGCCAGCAGTCCCAGCGGGAATATGGGGACAGGGAGGTGGTATGGCTACACCTTC
-	-	TRBV2	TRBJ2-2	CASSEDGMNTGELFF	TGTGCCAGCAGTGAGGACGGGATGAACACCGGGGAGCTGTTTTTT
-	-	TRBV5-6	TRBJ2-7	CASSLGGRRDLSYEQYF	TGTGCCAGCAGCTTGGGGGGTCGGCGGGACCTCTCCTACGAGCAGTACTTC
-	TRBD1	TRBV10-3	TRBJ1-2	CAISPGQGIARGYTF	TGTGCCATCAGCCCCGGACAGGGTATCGCTCGGGGCTACACCTTC